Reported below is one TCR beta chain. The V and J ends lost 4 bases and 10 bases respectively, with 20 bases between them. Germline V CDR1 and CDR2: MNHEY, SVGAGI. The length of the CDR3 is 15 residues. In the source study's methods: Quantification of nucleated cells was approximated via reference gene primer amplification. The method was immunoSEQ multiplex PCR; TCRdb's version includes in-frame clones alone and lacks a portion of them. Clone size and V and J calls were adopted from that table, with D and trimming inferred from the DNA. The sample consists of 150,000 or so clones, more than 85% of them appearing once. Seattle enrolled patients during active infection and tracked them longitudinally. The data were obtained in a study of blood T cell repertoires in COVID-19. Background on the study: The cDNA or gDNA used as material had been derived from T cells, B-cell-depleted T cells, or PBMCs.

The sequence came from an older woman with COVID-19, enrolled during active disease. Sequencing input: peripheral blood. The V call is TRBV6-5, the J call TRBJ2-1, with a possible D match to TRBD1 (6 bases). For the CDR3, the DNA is TGTGCCAGCAGTTCCCACGGTACAGGGCTAGGGGAGCAGTTCTTC. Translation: CASSSHGTGLGEQFF.